These T cell receptor beta chains were read from a single sample in a study of cytomegalovirus exposure and HLA in healthy donors. Libraries were prepared by immunoSEQ multiplex PCR; TCRdb keeps only in-frame clonotypes and omits some of them. The top ten hold around 3.1% of the sample, which has around 200,000 clones, over 70% seen once. The sequencing sample was made of PBMCs. The receptors were sampled from a female donor in good health and CMV-seronegative. Each CDR3 is given with its conserved first and last residue. The D gene is left open where the match is weak. Where a row states a size, it is once, few, many or the class of an expanded clone; other rows omit it.

v_gene	len	d_gene	j_gene	abundance	CDR3nt	CDR3aa
TRBV19	14	TRBD1	TRBJ1-2	NA	TGTGCCAGTAGTTTTGACAGGGGGGACTATGGCTACACCTTC	CASSFDRGDYGYTF
TRBV7-9	15	TRBD2	TRBJ2-1	NA	TGTGCCAGCAGCCTTAGCGGGAGGGCCTACAATGAGCAGTTCTTC	CASSLSGRAYNEQFF
TRBV28	10	NA	TRBJ1-2	once	TGTGCCAGCAGTCAGGGTGGCTACACCTTC	CASSQGGYTF
TRBV7-9	13	TRBD2	TRBJ2-1	NA	TGTGCCAGCAGCTTAGAAGGGACTAGCAATCCGTTCTTC	CASSLEGTSNPFF
TRBV4-3	14	TRBD2	TRBJ2-7	NA	TGCGCCAGCCGCGCCGGGACTAGCGAGTACGAGCAGTACTTC	CASRAGTSEYEQYF
TRBV5-1	17	TRBD1	TRBJ1-2	once	TGCGCCAGCAGCTTGGAACAGGGGGCCCTCGGCAACTATGGCTACACCTTC	CASSLEQGALGNYGYTF
TRBV5-8	15	TRBD1	TRBJ1-5	once	TGTGCCAGCTACAAGCCCGGGACAGGACATCAGCCCCAGCATTTT	CASYKPGTGHQPQHF
TRBV28	17	TRBD1	TRBJ1-2	NA	TGTGCCAGCACCACGTCCGGGACAGGGGGCAGGCACTATGGCTACACCTTC	CASTTSGTGGRHYGYTF
TRBV4-1	15	NA	TRBJ2-3	NA	TGCGCCAGCAGCCACAGGGGCATCAGCACAGATACGCAGTATTTT	CASSHRGISTDTQYF
TRBV28	15	NA	TRBJ2-2	NA	TGTGCCAGCAGCCCCTCCGGGGCGGGACGCGGGGAGCTGTTTTTT	CASSPSGAGRGELFF
TRBV2	15	TRBD1	TRBJ2-3	NA	TGTGCCAGCAGCACTGGACAGGGGGCATCGAGTACGCAGTATTTT	CASSTGQGASSTQYF
TRBV28	15	TRBD2	TRBJ2-7	NA	TGTGCCAGCTCCGGGACCCCGGGAGGCACCTACGAGCAGTACTTC	CASSGTPGGTYEQYF
TRBV30	15	TRBD1	TRBJ1-2	NA	TGTGCCTGGTCGACAGGGGGCCGATCCTCTAAAGGCTACACCTTC	CAWSTGGRSSKGYTF
TRBV30	11	NA	TRBJ1-4	once	TGTGCCTGGAGTGACCGGGGAAAACTGTTTTTT	CAWSDRGKLFF
TRBV28	11	NA	TRBJ1-3	NA	TGTGCCAGCAGTCGGGTCGGCACCATATATTTT	CASSRVGTIYF
TRBV19	18	TRBD1	TRBJ2-7	NA	TGTGCCAGTAGCCCTTTCGGACCCCCAACCGGGACAGGGAACGAGCAGTACTTC	CASSPFGPPTGTGNEQYF
TRBV5-6	14	NA	TRBJ2-3	NA	TGTGCCAGCAGCTGGACGGGAGCCACAGATACGCAGTATTTT	CASSWTGATDTQYF
TRBV27	14	TRBD1	TRBJ1-2	NA	TGTGCCAGCAGTTTCTCCGGGACAGGAGGAGGCTACACCTTC	CASSFSGTGGGYTF
TRBV28	14	TRBD1	TRBJ1-2	NA	TGTGCCAGCAGTATCGACAGGGGGTCGGGTGGCTACACCTTC	CASSIDRGSGGYTF
TRBV10-2	16	TRBD2	TRBJ2-7	NA	TGCGCCAGCCAAGTCATTCAAGGGAGGGAGAGCTACGAGCAGTACTTC	CASQVIQGRESYEQYF
TRBV4-1	12	NA	TRBJ2-1	NA	TGCGCCAGCAGCCATTTAGGGGTTGAGCAGTTCTTC	CASSHLGVEQFF
TRBV2	14	NA	TRBJ2-7	NA	TGTGCCAGCAGTACCTGGACGGAGGACTACGAGCAGTACTTC	CASSTWTEDYEQYF
TRBV12-5	12	NA	TRBJ1-2	NA	TGTGCTAGTGCTTTTAGGGGGAATGGCTACACCTTC	CASAFRGNGYTF
TRBV29-1	14	TRBD1	TRBJ2-7	NA	TGCAGCGTTTGTACCGGGACAGGGAGCTACGAGCAGTACTTC	CSVCTGTGSYEQYF
TRBV7-9	12	NA	TRBJ1-1	few	TGTGCCAGCAGCCGGGGGGAGTCTGAAGCTTTCTTT	CASSRGESEAFF
TRBV28	14	TRBD1	TRBJ2-7	NA	TGTGCCAGCAGCCGGACAGGGCTGAACTACGAGCAGTACTTC	CASSRTGLNYEQYF
TRBV4-2	18	TRBD1	TRBJ1-2	once	TGTGCCAGCAGCCAACCTCCGGGACAGGGGAGGAATTACTATGGCTACACCTTC	CASSQPPGQGRNYYGYTF
TRBV7-9	16	TRBD2	TRBJ2-1	NA	TGTGCCAGCAGCGCCCCCACTAGCGGGGGGGCTTACGAGCAGTTCTTC	CASSAPTSGGAYEQFF
TRBV28	12	NA	TRBJ2-7	NA	TGTGCCAGCAGTGAGAGGGCACACGAGCAGTACTTC	CASSERAHEQYF
TRBV6-4	14	TRBD1	TRBJ2-4	NA	TGTGCCAGCAGTCCAGAGGGACAGTCAAACATTCAGTACTTC	CASSPEGQSNIQYF
TRBV13	19	NA	TRBJ2-6	NA	TGTGCCAGCAGCTACTACTCTCAGGGGCCGGGAGGTGGGGCCAACGTCCTGACTTTC	CASSYYSQGPGGGANVLTF
TRBV5-1	13	NA	TRBJ1-1	few	TGCGCCAGCAGCTTAGGACGGGGCACTGAAGCTTTCTTT	CASSLGRGTEAFF
TRBV14	13	NA	TRBJ2-1	NA	TGTGCCAGCAGCCAAGTGGAAACGGGGGAGCAGTTCTTC	CASSQVETGEQFF
TRBV11-3	19	TRBD2	TRBJ2-2	once	TGTGCCAGCAGCTTAACGTTGCTAGCGGGAGGGCCGGACACCGGGGAGCTGTTTTTT	CASSLTLLAGGPDTGELFF
TRBV30	14	NA	TRBJ2-3	few	TGTGCCTGGAGTAAGGTAGCGAGCCGAGATACGCAGTATTTT	CAWSKVASRDTQYF
TRBV27	14	TRBD1	TRBJ2-3	NA	TGTGCCAGCGGAACCGGGACAGGCACAGATACGCAGTATTTT	CASGTGTGTDTQYF
TRBV9	21	TRBD2	TRBJ2-2	few	TGTGCCAGCAGCTTACGATCCTTAGCGGGAGGGCAGGGAATGGTCGTCGGGGAGCTGTTTTTT	CASSLRSLAGGQGMVVGELFF
TRBV5-1	14	TRBD1	TRBJ2-7	NA	TGCGCCAGCAGCTTGGGGCAGGGGGCCTACGAGCAGTACTTC	CASSLGQGAYEQYF
TRBV27	15	NA	TRBJ2-6	few	TGTGCCAGCAGTTCACCAGGGGTTGGGGCCAACGTCCTGACTTTC	CASSSPGVGANVLTF
TRBV7-2	13	NA	TRBJ2-3	NA	TGTGCCAGCAGCCCCCGGGACATCGTCACGCAGTATTTT	CASSPRDIVTQYF
TRBV7-2	17	NA	TRBJ1-2	NA	TGTGCCAGCAGCCTAGGGGGGGAACAGACATACCTTGTCGGCTACACCTTC	CASSLGGEQTYLVGYTF
TRBV5-1	15	TRBD1	TRBJ2-1	NA	TGCGCCAGCAGCTTTATCGACAGGGGGAATGGTGAGCAGTTCTTC	CASSFIDRGNGEQFF
TRBV19	14	NA	TRBJ1-5	NA	TGTGCCAGTAGTATCGCGACAGTAAATCAGCCCCAGCATTTT	CASSIATVNQPQHF
TRBV10-3	15	TRBD1	TRBJ2-3	NA	TGTGCCATCAGTGAAGGGGGCGCAGGGTCCGATACGCAGTATTTT	CAISEGGAGSDTQYF
TRBV28	15	TRBD1	TRBJ2-2	NA	TGTGCCAGCAGGATGACAGGGGGTAACACCGGGGAGCTGTTTTTT	CASRMTGGNTGELFF